The subject of this entry is one T cell receptor (beta chain). Authors' methods: Reference gene primers were amplified, and this amplification served to estimate nucleated cell counts. Repertoires were generated with immunoSEQ multiplex PCR, while TCRdb's copy carries only in-frame clones and drops some. That table supplies the V and J calls and clone size; D and trimming were determined from the DNA. Of approximately 150,000 clones in the sample, 70% to 90% were seen once. These data belong to a study of blood T cell repertoires in COVID-19. Study at large: There were acute and convalescent COVID-19 samples, and they came from the United States, Italy and Spain. The cDNA or gDNA used as material had been derived from T cells, B-cell-depleted T cells, or PBMCs.

Germline assignment: CDR1 SEHNR and CDR2 FQNEAQ (reference sequence). CDR3 length: 14 amino acids. V lost 1 base to trimming and J lost 4 bases, with 8 bases between them. This TCR was sampled from a woman aged 55 to 70 with acute or convalescent COVID-19. V and J are TRBV7-9 and TRBJ1-3; a weak D match, TRBD1 (5 bases). The sample taken for sequencing was peripheral blood. CDR3 bases: TGTGCCAGCAGCTTAGTTACAGGAGGAAACACCATATATTTT. This encodes CASSLVTGGNTIYF.